The sequence of this T cell receptor beta chain was determined in a study of blood T cell repertoires in COVID-19. In the study overall: The study drew acute and convalescent COVID-19 samples from the United States, Italy and Spain.

Sequencing used immunoSEQ multiplex PCR; TCRdb keeps in-frame clones, though not all of them. The sample has some 79,000 clones; around 89% are singletons. The receptor comes from a man aged 65 to 85 with active or convalescent COVID-19. Source material: peripheral blood.

The CDR3, as DNA: TGTGCCACTTATCAGGGGGCTGCTGGAAACACCATATATTTT. The encoded protein is CATYQGAAGNTIYF. The V and J genes are TRBV6-5 and TRBJ1-3; 8 bases are shared with TRBD1. Unmatched junction bases numbered 7, after V lost 10 bases and J lost 2 bases. The CDR3 consists of 14 residues. Germline loops: CDR1 MNHEY, CDR2 SVGAGI.